This T cell receptor beta chain was sequenced for a study of cytomegalovirus exposure and HLA in healthy donors. This PCR relied on a set of 60 Vbeta primers and 13 Jbeta primers. Method: immunoSEQ multiplex PCR; TCRdb's copy keeps in-frame clones and lacks some. This table has roughly 150,000 clones, around 75% appearing once. General study results and limits: Common viral pathogens were later found to be apparently linked to several of the most significant clusters. Analyses of presence and absence presupposed an approximately uniform sequencing depth across donors.

With respect to this clone: The antigen is not known.

V was pared by 4 bases and J by 4 bases, with 6 bases of the junction left unmatched. Germline-derived CDR1 and CDR2 are SGDLS and YYNGEE. The CDR3 spans 15 residues. This rearrangement joins TRBV9 to TRBJ2-3; 10 nucleotides agree with TRBD2. The clonotype comes from a man aged 18 to 35 in good health and CMV-seropositive. Sequencing was carried out using PBMCs. DNA for the CDR3: TGTGCCAGCAGCCCTAGCGGGGGAAGGTCAGATACGCAGTATTTT. Amino acids: CASSPSGGRSDTQYF.